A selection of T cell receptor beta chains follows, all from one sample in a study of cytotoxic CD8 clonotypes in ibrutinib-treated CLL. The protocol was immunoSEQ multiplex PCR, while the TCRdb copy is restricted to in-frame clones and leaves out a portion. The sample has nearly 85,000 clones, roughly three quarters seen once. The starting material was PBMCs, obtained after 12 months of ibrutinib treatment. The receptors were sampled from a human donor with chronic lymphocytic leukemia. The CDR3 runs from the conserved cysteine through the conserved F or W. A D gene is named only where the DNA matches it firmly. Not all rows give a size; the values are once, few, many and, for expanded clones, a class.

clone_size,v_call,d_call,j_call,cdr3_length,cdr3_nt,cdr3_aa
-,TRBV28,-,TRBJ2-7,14,TGTGCCAGCAGGCCCCCCCCAGCCCGGGGGGAGCAGTACTTC,CASRPPPARGEQYF
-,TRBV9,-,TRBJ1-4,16,TGTGCCAGCAGCCCTCGCCGGGGCCGAACTAATGAAAAACTGTTTTTT,CASSPRRGRTNEKLFF
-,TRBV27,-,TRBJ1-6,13,TGTGCCAGCAGTCCGGAGACAGCGTCACCCCTCCACTTT,CASSPETASPLHF
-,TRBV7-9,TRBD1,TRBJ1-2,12,TGTGCCAGCAGCACCCAGGGGGGGGGCTACACCTTC,CASSTQGGGYTF
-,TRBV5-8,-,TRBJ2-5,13,TGTGCCACCAATCGGGGGACGCAAGAGACCCAGTACTTC,CATNRGTQETQYF
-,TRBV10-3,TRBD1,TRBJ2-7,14,TGTGCCATCAGTGAGGGGCAGGGGGTTTACGAGCAGTACTTC,CAISEGQGVYEQYF
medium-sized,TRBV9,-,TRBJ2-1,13,TGTGCCAGCAGCGTAGCGGGGTACAATGAGCAGTTCTTC,CASSVAGYNEQFF
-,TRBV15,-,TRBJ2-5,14,TGTGCCACCAGCAGAGGGGGCGGGGTAGAGACCCAGTACTTC,CATSRGGGVETQYF
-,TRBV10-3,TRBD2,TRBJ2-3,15,TGTGCCATCAGCCGGGGGGGAGGTAGCACAGATACGCAGTATTTT,CAISRGGGSTDTQYF
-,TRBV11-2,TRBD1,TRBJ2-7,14,TGTGCCAGCAGCTTAGGGGGACAGGGGGCCGAGCAGTACTTC,CASSLGGQGAEQYF
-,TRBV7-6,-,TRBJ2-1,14,TGTGCCAGCAGCTTAGGTCCAGGGGACAATGAGCAGTTCTTC,CASSLGPGDNEQFF
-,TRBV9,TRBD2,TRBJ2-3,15,TGTGCCAGCAGCGTAGGACTAGCGGGTGGAGATACGCAGTATTTT,CASSVGLAGGDTQYF
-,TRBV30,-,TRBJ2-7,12,TGTGCCTGGAGTCGGGAACTTTTGGAGCAGTACTTC,CAWSRELLEQYF
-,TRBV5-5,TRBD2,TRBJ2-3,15,TGTGCCAGCAGCTTTGGGACTAGCGTTGGAGATACGCAGTATTTT,CASSFGTSVGDTQYF
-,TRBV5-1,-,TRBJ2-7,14,TGCGCCAGCAGCTTGGGGACAGGAGGGTCCGAGCAGTACTTC,CASSLGTGGSEQYF
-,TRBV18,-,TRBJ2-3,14,TGTGCCAGCTCACCACAGACCTCGGCAGATACGCAGTATTTT,CASSPQTSADTQYF
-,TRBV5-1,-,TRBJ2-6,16,TGCGCCAGCAGCTCCCGGGCCTTAGGTGGGGCCAACGTCCTGACTTTC,CASSSRALGGANVLTF
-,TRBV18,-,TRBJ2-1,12,TGTGCCAGCTCACCCGACACGAATGAGCAGTTCTTC,CASSPDTNEQFF
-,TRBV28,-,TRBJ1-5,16,TGTGCCAGCAGTTTGTGGCCAGGGGCAAGCAATCAGCCCCAGCATTTT,CASSLWPGASNQPQHF
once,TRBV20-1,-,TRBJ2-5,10,TGCAGTGCTCCTCAAGAGACCCAGTACTTC,CSAPQETQYF
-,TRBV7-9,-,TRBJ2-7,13,TGTGCCAGCAGCTTAGAGGAGGAGGACAGATCATTTTTC,CASSLEEEDRSFF
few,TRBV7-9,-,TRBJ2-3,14,TGTGCCAGCAGCCCCCTCGGCCGGGCAGATACGCAGTATTTT,CASSPLGRADTQYF
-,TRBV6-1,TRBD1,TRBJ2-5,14,TGTGCCAGCATCCAGGGGACAGCACAAGAGACCCAGTACTTC,CASIQGTAQETQYF
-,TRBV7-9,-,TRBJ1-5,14,TGTGCCAGCACCTTGGGTGGGCTCGGTCAGCCCCAGCATTTT,CASTLGGLGQPQHF
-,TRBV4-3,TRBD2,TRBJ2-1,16,TGCGCCAGCAGCCACCCTAGCGGGAGCCTTGGGAATGAGCAGTTCTTC,CASSHPSGSLGNEQFF
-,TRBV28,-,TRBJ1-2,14,TGTGCCAGCAGTGGACAGCCCCTGAACTATGGCTACACCTTC,CASSGQPLNYGYTF
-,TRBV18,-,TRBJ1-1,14,TGTGCCAGCTCACCATTGGCAGCTAACACTGAAGCTTTCTTT,CASSPLAANTEAFF
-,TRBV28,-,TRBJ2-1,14,TGTGCCACCCTGGGCGGGGTCCCCTACAATGAGCAGTTCTTC,CATLGGVPYNEQFF
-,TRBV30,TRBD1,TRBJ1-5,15,TGTGCCTGGAGCTTTACAGGGGGTCCCTATCAGCCCCAGCATTTT,CAWSFTGGPYQPQHF
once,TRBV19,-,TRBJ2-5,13,TGTGCCAGTAGTTCAGGGGGGGGTGAGACCCAGTACTTC,CASSSGGGETQYF
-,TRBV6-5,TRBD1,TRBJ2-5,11,TGTGCCAGCCGGACAGGGGGGAGCCAGTACTTC,CASRTGGSQYF
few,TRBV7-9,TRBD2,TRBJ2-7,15,TGTGCCAGCAGCTTAGCTTCTAGCGGGAACTACGAGCAGTACTTC,CASSLASSGNYEQYF
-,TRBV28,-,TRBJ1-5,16,TGTGCCAGCAGTTCCCGGGGACGCCGGCAATCAGAGCCCCAGCATTTT,CASSSRGRRQSEPQHF
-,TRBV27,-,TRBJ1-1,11,TGTGCCAGCAGTTACCCCCCACAGGCTTTCTTT,CASSYPPQAFF
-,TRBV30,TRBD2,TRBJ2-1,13,TGTGCCTGGAGTGGCGGGGGGGGCGGTGAGCAGTTCTTC,CAWSGGGGGEQFF
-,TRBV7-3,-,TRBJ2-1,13,TGTGCCAGCAGCTTTGCTGAGGGGAATGAGCAGTTCTTC,CASSFAEGNEQFF
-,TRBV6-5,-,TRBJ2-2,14,TGTGCCAGCAGCCCCGACCCGCTCACCGGGGAGCTGTTTTTT,CASSPDPLTGELFF
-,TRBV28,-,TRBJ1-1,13,TGTGCCAGCACCCGGGGGTGGAACACTGAAGCTTTCTTT,CASTRGWNTEAFF
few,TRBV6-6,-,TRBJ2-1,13,TGTGCCAGCATGGGCGGGTCCTACAATGAGCAGTTCTTC,CASMGGSYNEQFF
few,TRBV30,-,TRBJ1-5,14,TGTGCCTGGAGTTTTGGGGGGCCCAATCAGCCCCAGCATTTT,CAWSFGGPNQPQHF
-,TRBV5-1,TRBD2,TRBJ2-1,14,TGCGCCAGCAGTTACGCGGGAGAGGTAGGTGAGCAGTTCTTC,CASSYAGEVGEQFF
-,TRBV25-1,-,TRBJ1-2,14,TGTGCCAGCAGGATGGGGGGGTTTGGCTATGGCTACACCTTC,CASRMGGFGYGYTF
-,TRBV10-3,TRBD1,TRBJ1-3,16,TGTGCCACACAGCCGCCCAGGGGGGGTTTCGGAAACACCATATATTTT,CATQPPRGGFGNTIYF
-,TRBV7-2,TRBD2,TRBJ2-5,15,TGTGCCAGCAGCTTAGTAGCGGGGGGGCGGGAGACCCAGTACTTC,CASSLVAGGRETQYF
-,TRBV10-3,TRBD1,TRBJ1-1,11,TGTGCCATCAGTGCCGACAGGGTGGCTTTCTTT,CAISADRVAFF
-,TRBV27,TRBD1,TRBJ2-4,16,TGTGCCAGCAGCCCCTGGGGCGACAGGGAGAAAAACATTCAGTACTTC,CASSPWGDREKNIQYF
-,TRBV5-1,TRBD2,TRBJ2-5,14,TGCGCCAGCAGGGCTAGCGGGGCCCAAGAGACCCAGTACTTC,CASRASGAQETQYF
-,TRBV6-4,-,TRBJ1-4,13,TGTGCCAGCAGTGAGGGACGGAATGAAAAACTGTTTTTT,CASSEGRNEKLFF
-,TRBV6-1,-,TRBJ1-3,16,TGTGCCAGCAGTGAAGCGGGGGGGTCGGTCGGAAACACCATATATTTT,CASSEAGGSVGNTIYF
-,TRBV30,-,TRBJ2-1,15,TGTGCCTGGAGTGGGGGCAGGGGGGCCTACAATGAGCAGTTCTTC,CAWSGGRGAYNEQFF
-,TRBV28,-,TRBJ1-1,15,TGTGCCAGCAGCCCCCCGGCGCCCATGAACACTGAAGCTTTCTTT,CASSPPAPMNTEAFF
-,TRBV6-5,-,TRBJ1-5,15,TGTGCCAGCAGACCCCGGACAGCGAGGGGTCAGCCCCAGCATTTT,CASRPRTARGQPQHF
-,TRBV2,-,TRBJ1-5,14,TGTGCCAGCAGGGTCTGGGATAGCAATCAGCCCCAGCATTTT,CASRVWDSNQPQHF
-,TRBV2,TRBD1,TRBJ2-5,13,TGTGCCAGCAGGGGGGACAGGGGGGTGACCCAGTACTTC,CASRGDRGVTQYF
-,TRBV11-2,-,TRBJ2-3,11,TGTGCCAGCGGCACCACAGATACGCAGTATTTT,CASGTTDTQYF
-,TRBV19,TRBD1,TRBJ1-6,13,TGTGCCAGTAGGGACAGGGGTGATTCACCCCTCCACTTT,CASRDRGDSPLHF
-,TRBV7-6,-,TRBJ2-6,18,TGTGCCAGCAGCTTAGGGTTGGCGGGGCACTCTGGGGCCAACGTCCTGACTTTC,CASSLGLAGHSGANVLTF
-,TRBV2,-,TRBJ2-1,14,TGTGCCAGCAGTCGGGAGAGCTCCTACAATGAGCAGTTCTTC,CASSRESSYNEQFF
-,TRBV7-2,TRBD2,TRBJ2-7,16,TGTGCCAGCAGCTTAGCCGGGACTAGCGGCTCCTACGAGCAGTACTTC,CASSLAGTSGSYEQYF